These 23 T cell receptor beta chains originate from one sample sequenced in a study of a mutant IDH1 vaccine in newly diagnosed glioma. Their recognized antigens are unknown. Clones were sequenced by immunoSEQ multiplex PCR, and TCRdb holds only the in-frame ones, with some missing. The sample shows about 20,000 clones, around 80% of them seen only once. Time point noted: week 23, last vaccination. It was 300 ug of mutant IDH1 20-mer peptide that made up each vaccine dose, given with topical imiquimod. The sample here was PBMCs, taken from a glioma patient whose treatment included an IDH1 peptide vaccine. Receptors were obtained from a man younger than 40 with glioma.

The chain links TRBV2 to TRBJ2-2; maybe TRBD1 (6 bases). The germline CDR1 and CDR2 sequences are SNHLY and FYNNEI. This CDR3 region has 15 residues. Trimming removed 3 bases at V and 5 bases at J, with 13 bases between. CDR3 nucleotides: TGTGCCAGCAGTGATGGCAGGGGTGGAACCGGGGAGCTGTTTTTT. Protein product: CASSDGRGGTGELFF.

The chain has TRBV7-2 and TRBJ2-5; the D gene is possibly TRBD2 (7 bases). With 4 bases removed from V and 5 bases from J, the gap between germline ends came to 14 bases. CDR3 length equals 14 residues. Germline loops: CDR1 SGHTA, CDR2 FQGNSA. The CDR3 nucleotides read TGTGCCAGCAGCTCCCGTTCGGGGGGCGAGACCCAGTACTTC. Its translation: CASSSRSGGETQYF.

V usage is TRBV14 and J usage is TRBJ2-5; D may be TRBD1 (5 bases). Germline V gene sequence: CDR1 SGHDN, CDR2 FVKESK. The ends were cut back, 0 bases at V and 5 bases at J, with 16 bases in the middle. The CDR3 is made up of 16 amino acids. DNA of the CDR3: TGTGCCAGCAGCCAAGATTCGAAGGGGCCCGGGGAGACCCAGTACTTC. The encoded protein is CASSQDSKGPGETQYF.

The chain carries TRBV7-9 and TRBJ2-7, with D maybe TRBD2 (5 bases). The CDR3 sequence is 14 residues long. CDR1 is SEHNR, CDR2 FQNEAQ, per germline (reference sequence). With 5 bases removed from V and 5 bases from J, the gap between germline ends came to 16 bases. CDR3 DNA sequence: TGTGCCAGCAGCCCGCGACCGGGGTTACACGAGCAGTACTTC. Protein: CASSPRPGLHEQYF. Drawing the rest from reference TRBV7-9 and TRBJ2-7, the complete variable domain is DTGVSQNPRHKITKRGQNVTFRCDPISEHNRLYWYRQTLGQGPEFLTYFQNEAQLEKSRLLSDRFSAERPKGSFSTLEIQRTEQGDSAMYLCASSPRPGLHEQYFGPGTRLTVT.

This clone was observed a single time. As DNA, the CDR3 is TGTGCCAGCAAGGGGGGGCTCTCGGGCGAGCAGTACTTC. This translates into CASKGGLSGEQYF. This chain links TRBV2 with TRBJ2-7; TRBD2 might be the D (7 bases). From germline, CDR1 is SNHLY and CDR2 FYNNEI. There are 13 residues in the CDR3. With 7 bases removed from V and 6 bases from J, the gap between germline ends came to 16 bases.

This clone was recorded only once. The chain joins TRBV4-2 to TRBJ1-5; TRBD1 is a possible D gene (5 bases). The V end lost 0 bases, the J end lost 4 bases, and 10 bases lay between the germline ends. The germline V gene encodes CDR1 LGHNA and CDR2 YNFKEQ. The CDR3 length is 15 residues. The CDR3 spells CASSQEEGNNQPQHF. The DNA of the CDR3 is TGTGCCAGCAGCCAAGAGGAGGGGAATAATCAGCCCCAGCATTTT.

This sequence joins TRBV7-9 and TRBJ1-3; 7 bases are a match to TRBD1. This CDR3 contains 16 residues. V lost 1 base to trimming and J lost 1 base; unmatched junction nucleotides: 4. Germline CDR1 is SEHNR and CDR2 is FQNEAQ (reference sequence). Here the CDR3 DNA reads TGTGCCAGCAGCTTAGAGGCAGGGGGTTCTGGAAACACCATATATTTT. Its translation: CASSLEAGGSGNTIYF.

This clone showed up just once. The chain combines TRBV6-1 with TRBJ1-1; a weak D match, TRBD1 (5 bases). The V and J ends lost 2 bases and 4 bases respectively, with 14 bases between them. Germline loops: CDR1 MNHNS, CDR2 SASEGT. This CDR3 region has 15 residues. In nucleotides, the CDR3 is TGTGCCAGCAGTGAAAAGGGGCAGCTCTCCACTGAAGCTTTCTTT. Amino acid sequence: CASSEKGQLSTEAFF.

A remark on this clone: Other DNA sequences in this sample translate to the same CDR3. The rearrangement links TRBV7-9 to TRBJ1-5; weak D call: TRBD1 (5 bases). V was clipped by 1 base and J by 4 bases, with 8 bases between them. This CDR3 comprises 14 residues. CDR1 is SEHNR and CDR2 is FQNEAQ in the germline V gene (reference sequence). The CDR3 DNA follows: TGTGCCAGCAGCTTAGGACAGCAAAATCAGCCCCAGCATTTT. It codes for CASSLGQQNQPQHF. Variable domain in full (rest from reference TRBV7-9 and TRBJ1-5): DTGVSQNPRHKITKRGQNVTFRCDPISEHNRLYWYRQTLGQGPEFLTYFQNEAQLEKSRLLSDRFSAERPKGSFSTLEIQRTEQGDSAMYLCASSLGQQNQPQHFGDGTRLSIL.

The CDR3 region is CASSPDRFYEQYF. The CDR3 DNA reads TGCGCCAGCAGCCCGGACAGATTCTACGAGCAGTACTTC. This chain joins TRBV5-1 and TRBJ2-7; the D gene is possibly TRBD1 (6 bases). Germline V gene sequence: CDR1 SGHRS, CDR2 YFSETQ. Trimming took 4 bases from V and 3 from J, leaving 11 bases between them. CDR3 length: 13 residues.

The rearrangement uses TRBV19 and TRBJ2-2, with 7 bases identical to TRBD1. The trim removed 7 bases at V and 0 bases at J, leaving 8 bases unmatched. Germline lookup yields CDR1 LNHDA and CDR2 SQIVND (reference sequence). The CDR3 contains 16 residues. The CDR3 loop is CASISQGTANTGELFF. In DNA, the CDR3 is TGTGCCAGTATTAGCCAGGGGACAGCGAACACCGGGGAGCTGTTTTTT.

The chain has TRBV27 and TRBJ2-7; 8 bases fit TRBD1. The germline CDR1 and CDR2 sequences are MNHEY and SMNVEV (reference sequence). V gave up 5 bases and J gave up 2 bases; unmatched junction bases: 11. This CDR3 is 16 amino acids long. The CDR3: CASSHTGDRRAYEQYF. The DNA of the CDR3 is TGTGCCAGCAGTCATACAGGGGACAGGCGTGCCTACGAGCAGTACTTC.

CDR3 DNA: TGTGCTAGTGGTTTACCCCCCGTGGGGGCCGGGTTTGGAAACACCATATATTTT. It specifies CASGLPPVGAGFGNTIYF. This chain uses TRBV12-5 with TRBJ1-3; perhaps TRBD1 as D (6 bases). The CDR3 sequence is 18 residues long. Deletions cut 3 bases from V and 3 bases from J, with 21 bases between. The germline CDR1 and CDR2 sequences are LGHNT and FRNRAP.

The CDR3 region has the DNA TGTGCCATCAGTGAGTCGGGACCAGCGGGAGTCAATGAGCAGTTCTTC. This codes for CAISESGPAGVNEQFF. The chain employs TRBV10-3 and TRBJ2-1; 8 bases line up with TRBD2. Germline lookup yields CDR1 ENHRY and CDR2 SYGVKD. The trim removed 0 bases at V and 6 bases at J, leaving 7 bases unmatched. This CDR3 is built from 16 residues.

This clone has only one observation. CDR3 coding DNA: TGTGCCAGTACCCCAAGGGCTACTGCTAACTATGGCTACACCTTC. Amino acid sequence: CASTPRATANYGYTF. V and J are TRBV19 and TRBJ1-2; D call uncertain. Trimming removed 7 bases from V and 0 bases from J, with 15 bases in between. The CDR3 covers 15 residues. Germline CDR1 and CDR2: LNHDA and SQIVND (reference sequence). Full variable domain (rest looked up from reference TRBV19 and TRBJ1-2): DGGITQSPKYLFRKEGQNVTLSCEQNLNHDAMYWYRQDPGQGLRLIYYSQIVNDFQKGDIAEGYSVSREKKESFPLTVTSAQKNPTAFYLCASTPRATANYGYTFGSGTRLTVV.

The chain has TRBV25-1 and TRBJ1-5; D call uncertain. Germline V lookup: CDR1 MGHDK, CDR2 SYGVNS. CDR3 size: 14 residues. Trimming removed 2 bases at V and 4 bases at J, with 9 bases between. DNA for the CDR3: TGTGCCAGCAGTGAACCGGCACTAAATCAGCCCCAGCATTTT. It codes for CASSEPALNQPQHF.

The V gene is TRBV6-4, the J gene TRBJ2-1; 10 bases map to TRBD2. The V gene's germline CDR1 is MRHNA and CDR2 SNTAGT. The CDR3 has 17 residues. The V and J ends lost 0 bases and 7 bases, in that order; junction bases with no gene match: 9. In nucleotides, the CDR3 is TGTGCCAGCAGTGACTCGGTTTCTAGCGGGAGTTTTAATGAGCAGTTCTTC. It is translated as CASSDSVSSGSFNEQFF.

The DNA of the CDR3 is TGTGCCAGCAGTGACACCCTTCCAGGAGGACGAACCTACGAGCAGTACTTC. Translation: CASSDTLPGGRTYEQYF. The chain couples TRBV6-4 to TRBJ2-7; tentative D call: TRBD2 (5 bases). CDR1 is MRHNA and CDR2 is SNTAGT in the germline V gene. The CDR3 extends over 17 amino acids. Trimming shortened V by 2 bases and J by 2 bases, and 19 bases separated the two germline ends.

The CDR3 DNA follows: TGTGCCAGCAGTGGCATCGCTAGCGGGAGTTATGAGCAGTTCTTC. This sequence encodes CASSGIASGSYEQFF. The J gene is TRBJ2-1, the V gene TRBV27, with TRBD2 identical over 10 bases. V shed 5 bases, J shed 8 bases, and the junction held 9 bases outside the gene matches. The CDR3 consists of 15 residues. Germline V CDR1 and CDR2: MNHEY, SMNVEV (reference sequence).

This rearrangement joins TRBV10-3 to TRBJ1-5, with 8 bases lining up with TRBD1. Germline V CDR1 and CDR2: ENHRY, SYGVKD. The CDR3 sequence is 15 residues long. The V and J ends lost 10 bases and 6 bases, in that order; junction bases with no gene match: 14. The CDR3 region has the DNA TGTGCCAGCCAGGGGGCGTTGAGGATTGGTCAGCCCCAGCATTTT. Its translation: CASQGALRIGQPQHF.

This chain connects TRBV12-5 to TRBJ1-1; D is uncertain. CDR3 length equals 12 residues. Germline loops: CDR1 LGHNT, CDR2 FRNRAP. Deletions cut 1 base from V and 4 bases from J, with 4 bases between. The CDR3 nucleotides read TGTGCTAGTGGTTTGGGGGGCACTGAAGCTTTCTTT. Translating it yields CASGLGGTEAFF.

The chain is built from TRBV4-1 and TRBJ2-7, with D possibly being TRBD2 (5 bases). V dropped 4 bases and J dropped 11 bases, with 12 bases sitting between them. The CDR3 contains 11 residues. The germline CDR1 and CDR2 sequences are MGHRA and YSYEKL. The CDR3 region has the DNA TGCGCCAGCAGCCGCTGCCTCGGGAAGTACTTC. It codes for CASSRCLGKYF.

The V and J genes are TRBV6-1 and TRBJ2-7; 9 nucleotides align to TRBD2. The CDR3 runs 15 residues. Germline CDR1 reads MNHNS; CDR2 reads SASEGT. Losses at the gene ends were 6 bases for V and 4 bases for J; bases not matched to a gene: 10. In DNA, the CDR3 is TGTGCCAGCAGGGTAATAGCGGGAGCTGCGTACGAGCAGTACTTC. This gives the protein CASRVIAGAAYEQYF.